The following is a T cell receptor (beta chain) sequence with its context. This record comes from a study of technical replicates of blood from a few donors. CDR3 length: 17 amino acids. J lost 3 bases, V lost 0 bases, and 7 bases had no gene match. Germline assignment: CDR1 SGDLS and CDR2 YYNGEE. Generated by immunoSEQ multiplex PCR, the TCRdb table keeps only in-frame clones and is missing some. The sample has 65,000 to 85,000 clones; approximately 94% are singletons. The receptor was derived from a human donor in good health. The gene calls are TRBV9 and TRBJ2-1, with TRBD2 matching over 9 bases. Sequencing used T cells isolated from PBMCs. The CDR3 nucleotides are TGTGCCAGCAGCGTAGTGGAACTAGCGGGTTTCTACAATGAGCAGTTCTTC. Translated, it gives CASSVVELAGFYNEQFF.